The clone carrying this T cell receptor beta chain was seen more than once but under ten times. The sample originates from a study of PD-L1 blockade in urothelial cancer. The data were produced by immunoSEQ multiplex PCR, yet TCRdb's version contains in-frame clones alone and is incomplete. Among 25,000 to 35,000 clones listed, 87% were seen once. CDR1 and CDR2 from the germline V gene are MGHRA and YSYEKL. The V end lost 0 bases, the J end lost 7 bases, and 10 bases lay between the germline ends. This CDR3 is built from 13 residues. The chain employs TRBV4-1 and TRBJ2-7; no clear D gene. The sequencing here drew on PBMCs, taken around atezolizumab (anti-PD-L1) treatment. The receptor comes from a man over 45 with urothelial cancer. The DNA of the CDR3 is TGCGCCAGCAGCCAAGATTCGTTGACAGAGCAGTACTTC. Its protein product is CASSQDSLTEQYF.